Following are 16 T cell receptor beta chains from one sample sequenced in a study of CD8+ T cells in alopecia areata. Sample treatment: oral pan-JAK inhibitor, 5-10 mg twice daily. Reverse transcription of extracted RNA yielded cDNA, which provided the sequencing template. Method: immunoSEQ multiplex PCR; TCRdb's copy keeps in-frame clones and lacks some. The table includes some 180,000 clones, about 51% detected once. The sequenced sample was CD8+ T cells sorted from blood, obtained at roughly week 53, from a patient treated with tofacitinib. Receptors originate from a human donor with alopecia areata.

J is TRBJ1-6 and V is TRBV11-2; maybe TRBD1 (5 bases). In germline, CDR1 is SGHAT, CDR2 FQNNGV. V lost 8 bases to trimming and J lost 1 base, with 15 bases between them. The CDR3 is 16 residues long. The CDR3 sequence is CASGLQVGSYNSPLHF. In nucleotides, the CDR3 is TGTGCCAGCGGACTACAGGTCGGGTCCTATAATTCACCCCTCCACTTT.

A single count supports this clone. One end of the junction fails to match germline, which may point to a read error. J is TRBJ1-1 and V is TRBV9; D gene unclear. The germline V gene has CDR1 SGDLS and CDR2 YYNGEE. This CDR3 is built from 8 residues. The DNA for the CDR3 is TGTGCCAGCAGCTCCCCTCACTTT. Its translation is CASSSPHF.

The chain couples TRBV7-9 to TRBJ1-2; D is possibly TRBD1 (6 bases). CDR3 length equals 12 residues. Germline loops: CDR1 SEHNR, CDR2 FQNEAQ (reference sequence). V lost 5 bases to trimming and J lost 2 bases, with 6 bases between them. The CDR3 nucleotides are TGTGCCAGCAGCGACAGGAACTATGGCTACACCTTC. This gives the protein CASSDRNYGYTF.

This clone was observed a few times. The rearrangement joins TRBV16 to TRBJ1-1, with 8 bases matching TRBD1. Germline lookup yields CDR1 KGHSY and CDR2 FQNENV. The CDR3 has 14 amino acids. V gave up 3 bases and J gave up 5 bases; unmatched junction bases: 5. CDR3 sequence (DNA): TGTGCCAGCAGCCAGCCCGACAGGGGAACTGAAGCTTTCTTT. This gives the protein CASSQPDRGTEAFF.

This chain links TRBV18 with TRBJ2-3; weak D call: TRBD2 (5 bases). Germline loops: CDR1 KGHSH, CDR2 LQKENI. V was shortened by 1 base and J by 4 bases, with 12 bases between the two germline ends. There are 15 residues in the CDR3. CDR3 in amino acids: CASSPRTENSDTQYF. The CDR3 DNA reads as TGTGCCAGCTCACCACGGACTGAAAACTCAGATACGCAGTATTTT.

This chain connects TRBV7-3 to TRBJ2-1; D not certain. The CDR3 runs 16 residues. Trimming shortened V by 0 bases and J by 0 bases, and 9 bases separated the two germline ends. The germline V gene encodes CDR1 SGHTA and CDR2 FQGTGA. The CDR3 DNA reads TGTGCCAGCAGCTTAACAACGGATAGCTCCTACAATGAGCAGTTCTTC. Amino acids: CASSLTTDSSYNEQFF.

The chain carries TRBV29-1 and TRBJ1-1; unclear D gene. Germline V CDR1 and CDR2: SQVTM, ANQGSEA. This CDR3 region has 13 residues. V lost 0 bases and J lost 4, with 9 bases in between. Here the CDR3 DNA reads TGCAGCGTTGAAGAGCAAGGGATCACTGAAGCTTTCTTT. Amino acids: CSVEEQGITEAFF.

There are a few counts of this clone. The rearrangement links TRBV7-9 to TRBJ2-1; TRBD2 agrees at 11 bases. This CDR3 is 15 amino acids long. V was pared by 6 bases and J by 9 bases, with 10 bases of the junction left unmatched. The germline gives CDR1 SEHNR, CDR2 FQNEAQ (reference sequence). CDR3 DNA sequence: TGTGCCAGCAGGAACGGGGCTAGCGGGGGGCTTGAGCAGTTCTTC. Protein product: CASRNGASGGLEQFF.

The chain couples TRBV4-3 to TRBJ1-1; no reliable D call. The CDR3 extends over 14 amino acids. Germline CDR1 LGHNA, CDR2 YSLEER. V dropped 1 base and J dropped 6 bases, with 12 bases sitting between them. CDR3 amino acids: CASSQGSQPAEAFF. DNA for the CDR3: TGCGCCAGCAGCCAAGGATCTCAGCCAGCTGAAGCTTTCTTT.

The rearrangement uses TRBV30 and TRBJ1-1; the match to TRBD1 covers 8 bases. The ends lost 2 bases at V and 4 bases at J; junction bases unmatched: 6. Germline CDR1 GTSNPN, CDR2 SVGIG (reference sequence). This CDR3 comprises 14 residues. The CDR3 DNA is TGTGCCTGGAGTCCGGACAGGGCGGGCACTGAAGCTTTCTTT. This codes for CAWSPDRAGTEAFF. Looking up the rest from reference TRBV30 and TRBJ1-1 gives the full variable domain: SQTIHQWPATLVQPVGSPLSLECTVEGTSNPNLYWYRQAAGRGLQLLFYSVGIGQISSEVPQNLSASRPQDRQFILSSKKLLLSDSGFYLCAWSPDRAGTEAFFGQGTRLTVV.

The V call is TRBV27, the J call TRBJ2-5; D is perhaps TRBD1 (5 bases). V was trimmed by 3 bases and J by 5 bases, leaving 10 bases between them. Germline V gene data show CDR1 as MNHEY and CDR2 as SMNVEV (reference sequence). The CDR3 has 13 residues. CDR3 in DNA: TGTGCCAGCAGTTTGGGCAGGGTGGAGACCCAGTACTTC. Translated, it gives CASSLGRVETQYF.

The chain couples TRBV29-1 to TRBJ2-7; 8 bases match TRBD1. V trimming: 2 bases; J trimming: 2 bases; junction bases outside the gene matches: 5. CDR1 and CDR2 from the germline V gene are SQVTM and ANQGSEA. This CDR3 has 14 amino acids. CDR3 nucleotides: TGCAGCGTTGAAACCCGGACAGGGACCTACGAGCAGTACTTC. Translated, it gives CSVETRTGTYEQYF.

The V and J genes are TRBV15 and TRBJ2-7; the D is unclear. In germline, CDR1 is LNHNV, CDR2 YYDKDF (reference sequence). The CDR3 runs to 14 residues. Trimming removed 1 base at V and 1 base at J, with 8 bases between. CDR3 sequence: CATSRGGESYEQYF. CDR3 DNA sequence: TGTGCCACCAGCAGAGGTGGGGAATCCTACGAGCAGTACTTC.

This chain connects TRBV18 to TRBJ1-2; 7 bases line up with TRBD1. Germline CDR1 is KGHSH and CDR2 is LQKENI. The CDR3 totals 15 residues. J lost 4 bases, V lost 2 bases, and 7 bases had no gene match. DNA of the CDR3: TGTGCCAGCTCACCAGACAGGGCGTTGACCTATGGCTACACCTTC. Amino acid sequence: CASSPDRALTYGYTF.

V gene TRBV4-1 combines with J gene TRBJ2-5, with D hard to call. Trimming stripped 6 bases from V and 3 bases from J, with 11 bases between. The V gene's germline CDR1 is MGHRA and CDR2 YSYEKL. The CDR3 consists of 13 residues. In DNA form, the CDR3 reads TGCGCCAGCAGGGAAATGGGAAAAGAGACCCAGTACTTC. Translation: CASREMGKETQYF.

The J gene is TRBJ2-7, the V gene TRBV6-5; D is possibly TRBD2 (6 bases). This CDR3 is 14 amino acids long. Trimming took 0 bases from V and 6 from J, leaving 12 bases between them. CDR1 is MNHEY, CDR2 SVGAGI, per germline. Written as DNA, the CDR3 is TGTGCCAGCAGTTACTCGGAGGGGTCGGGCGAGCAGTACTTC. It encodes CASSYSEGSGEQYF.